The 31 T cell receptor beta chains presented below share a single source sample, sequenced in a study of blood T cell repertoires in COVID-19. The data were produced by immunoSEQ multiplex PCR, yet TCRdb's version contains in-frame clones alone and is incomplete. Of 120,000 or so clones detected, about 80% appear once; the ten largest clones hold 3.5% to 4%. Sequenced sample: peripheral blood. The receptors were sampled from a woman aged 45-65 years with acute or convalescent COVID-19.

V is TRBV5-8 and J is TRBJ2-2; tentative D call: TRBD2 (6 bases). The CDR3 sequence is 16 residues long. In germline, CDR1 is SGHTS, CDR2 YDEGEE. V was shortened by 3 bases and J by 4 bases, with 16 bases between the two germline ends. CDR3 region: CASSSRSGAGTGELFF. CDR3 nucleotide sequence: TGTGCCAGCAGCTCTCGGTCGGGAGCAGGCACCGGGGAGCTGTTTTTT.

In DNA, the CDR3 is TGCGCCAGCAGCTTAATACAGAATGCTGAAGCTTTCTTT. Its translation: CASSLIQNAEAFF. The rearrangement uses TRBV5-1 and TRBJ1-1; D remains ambiguous. V lost 2 bases and J 6 bases, leaving 11 bases between the germline ends. The CDR3 has 13 residues. Germline CDR1 SGHRS, CDR2 YFSETQ.

The chain uses TRBV12-5 and TRBJ2-3, with a tentative D call TRBD2 (6 bases). Germline loops: CDR1 LGHNT, CDR2 FRNRAP. Trimming removed 3 bases from V and 6 bases from J, with 10 bases in between. The CDR3 runs to 13 residues. The CDR3 DNA reads as TGTGCTAGTGGTTTTGGAGGGACCGATACGCAGTATTTT. It codes for CASGFGGTDTQYF. Full variable domain (missing parts from reference TRBV12-5 and TRBJ2-3): DARVTQTPRHKVTEMGQEVTMRCQPILGHNTVFWYRQTMMQGLELLAYFRNRAPLDDSGMPKDRFSAEMPDATLATLKIQPSEPRDSAVYFCASGFGGTDTQYFGPGTRLTVL.

Concerning this clone: An end of the junction does not agree with germline; a read error may underlie this. This rearrangement joins TRBV19 to TRBJ2-3; D ambiguous. The CDR3 contains 14 residues. CDR1 LNHDA and CDR2 SQIVND come from the germline V gene (reference sequence). The CDR3 DNA follows: TGTGCCAGTAGTGTAGACATTAGCACAGATACGCAGTATTTT. This sequence encodes CASSVDISTDTQYF.

The chain links TRBV6-5 to TRBJ1-1; D gene uncertain. The CDR3 runs 12 residues. V lost 5 bases and J lost 0, with 4 bases in between. Germline CDR1 reads MNHEY; CDR2 reads SVGAGI. The CDR3 DNA is TGTGCCAGCAGTCTACTGAACACTGAAGCTTTCTTT. This encodes CASSLLNTEAFF.

The chain couples TRBV27 to TRBJ2-2; no reliable D call. CDR1 MNHEY and CDR2 SMNVEV come from the germline V gene (reference sequence). The CDR3 is 12 residues long. The V gene lost 3 bases and the J gene lost 3 bases, with 2 bases spanning the gap. The CDR3 region has the DNA TGTGCCAGCAGTTTCTACACCGGGGAGCTGTTTTTT. It encodes CASSFYTGELFF.

The chain uses TRBV5-1 and TRBJ1-2, with D uncertain. The CDR3 loop spans 13 amino acids. CDR1 is SGHRS, CDR2 YFSETQ, per germline. Trimming removed 1 base from V and 8 bases from J, with 12 bases in between. The CDR3 nucleotides read TGCGCCAGCAGCTTGACAGTCTCGGGGGGCTACACCTTC. This codes for CASSLTVSGGYTF.

The CDR3 nucleotides are TGTGCCAGCAGTGAAGTCGGCTCTGGGGCCAACGTCCTGACTTTC. Translating it yields CASSEVGSGANVLTF. The chain combines TRBV6-1 with TRBJ2-6; D remains ambiguous. Trimming left V 1 base short and J 0 bases short, with 4 bases between. The length of the CDR3 is 15 residues. CDR1 MNHNS and CDR2 SASEGT come from the germline V gene.

J is TRBJ2-2 and V is TRBV3-1 (or the pseudogene TRBV3-2), with D unclear. The CDR3 contains 13 residues. V lost 3 bases and J lost 2, with 4 bases in between. Germline V gene sequence: CDR1 LGHDT, CDR2 YNNKEL (reference sequence). Here the CDR3 reads CASSHGNTGELFF. The CDR3, as DNA: TGTGCCAGCAGCCACGGTAACACCGGGGAGCTGTTTTTT.

The CDR3 nucleotides read TGTGCCAGCTCCGGGGAGTACTTGGGAACAGATACGCAGTATTTT. Residues: CASSGEYLGTDTQYF. The chain joins TRBV28 to TRBJ2-3; maybe TRBD2 (5 bases). The CDR3 has 15 amino acids. With 8 bases removed from V and 3 bases from J, the gap between germline ends came to 18 bases. Germline CDR1 reads MDHEN; CDR2 reads SYDVKM.

The chain is built from TRBV11-2 and TRBJ2-7; 7 bases align to TRBD2. V shed 6 bases, J shed 4 bases, and the junction held 9 bases outside the gene matches. Germline CDR1 SGHAT, CDR2 FQNNGV. The CDR3 is 14 amino acids. CDR3 amino acids: CASSQRDKSYEQYF. CDR3 in DNA: TGTGCCAGCAGTCAGCGGGATAAGTCTTACGAGCAGTACTTC.

This chain uses TRBV19 with TRBJ1-2, with a weak D call TRBD1 (5 bases). Germline assignment: CDR1 LNHDA and CDR2 SQIVND (reference sequence). The ends were cut back, 6 bases at V and 8 bases at J, with 19 bases in the middle. CDR3 length: 14 amino acids. This CDR3 is CASSTTGTLVGYTF. CDR3 coding DNA: TGTGCCAGTAGCACCACCGGGACTCTAGTAGGCTACACCTTC.

This clone showed up just once. The CDR3 DNA sequence: TGTGCCAGCAGCGTAGTGGGACAGAACACTGAAGCTTTCTTT. The encoded protein is CASSVVGQNTEAFF. This rearrangement joins TRBV9 to TRBJ1-1, with D perhaps TRBD1 (6 bases). The CDR3 totals 14 residues. The V gene's germline CDR1 is SGDLS and CDR2 YYNGEE. The ends were cut back, 0 bases at V and 1 base at J, with 7 bases in the middle.

The rearrangement links TRBV5-8 to TRBJ1-4, with D possibly matching TRBD1 (5 bases). Germline values: CDR1 SGHTS, CDR2 YDEGEE. CDR3 length: 16 residues. Trimming pared 3 bases from V and 5 bases from J, leaving 17 bases between. This CDR3 reads CASSSLGSRVNEKLFF. The CDR3 nucleotides are TGTGCCAGCAGCTCCCTTGGCTCCAGGGTGAATGAAAAACTGTTTTTT.

The gene calls are TRBV5-1 and TRBJ2-3; D is unclear. CDR1 SGHRS and CDR2 YFSETQ come from the germline V gene. The CDR3 covers 14 residues. Trimming took off 0 bases at V and 1 base at J, with 6 bases between the two ends. The CDR3 protein is CASSLGAGTDTQYF. CDR3 nucleotide sequence: TGCGCCAGCAGCTTGGGGGCAGGCACAGATACGCAGTATTTT.

This sequence joins TRBV5-4 and TRBJ1-1, with 8 bases identical to TRBD1. Germline values: CDR1 SGHNT, CDR2 YYREEE (reference sequence). The junction had 13 bases not matched to a gene; V was cut back by 4 bases and J by 5 bases. The CDR3 contains 16 residues. The CDR3 loop is CASSPAQGAVRTEAFF. The CDR3 region has the DNA TGTGCCAGCAGCCCCGCCCAGGGGGCGGTAAGAACTGAAGCTTTCTTT.

This chain links TRBV7-2 with TRBJ1-1; D is undetermined. CDR3 size: 13 residues. The germline V gene encodes CDR1 SGHTA and CDR2 FQGNSA. Trimming shortened V by 7 bases and J by 0 bases, and 9 bases separated the two germline ends. CDR3 coding DNA: TGTGCCAGCAAGTCCGGGATGAACACTGAAGCTTTCTTT. Translation: CASKSGMNTEAFF.

The V call is TRBV19, the J call TRBJ1-1, with D tentatively TRBD1 (5 bases). Germline assignment: CDR1 LNHDA and CDR2 SQIVND (reference sequence). V was pared by 5 bases and J by 5 bases, with 15 bases between. The CDR3 length is 14 residues. CDR3 coding DNA: TGTGCCAGTAGTCCTCGAAAACAGGAGACTGAAGCTTTCTTT. Translation: CASSPRKQETEAFF.

The chain carries TRBV28 and TRBJ2-5; TRBD2 matches at 7 bases. V lost 6 bases and J lost 1; bases outside the gene matches: 8. This CDR3 region has 15 residues. The germline gives CDR1 MDHEN, CDR2 SYDVKM. This CDR3 reads CASSQITSVQETQYF. In nucleotides, the CDR3 is TGTGCCAGCAGCCAAATAACTAGCGTCCAAGAGACCCAGTACTTC. Combining the CDR3 with reference TRBV28 and TRBJ2-5 gives the whole variable domain DVKVTQSSRYLVKRTGEKVFLECVQDMDHENMFWYRQDPGLGLRLIYFSYDVKMKEKGDIPEGYSVSREKKERFSLILESASTNQTSMYLCASSQITSVQETQYFGPGTRLLVL.

This clone was detected only a few times. V is TRBV2 and J is TRBJ2-1; 7 positions match TRBD2. This CDR3 has 15 residues. Germline assignment: CDR1 SNHLY and CDR2 FYNNEI. Trimming removed 4 bases from V and 4 bases from J; junction bases left unmatched: 7. The chain's CDR3 is CASSVSQGGYNEQFF. CDR3 in DNA: TGTGCCAGCAGTGTATCGCAGGGAGGGTACAATGAGCAGTTCTTC.

CDR3 coding DNA: TGTGCCAGCAGCTTGGGTAGCGGGACTTACAATGAGCAGTTCTTC. Its translation: CASSLGSGTYNEQFF. The rearrangement links TRBV11-1 to TRBJ2-1; TRBD2 matches at 8 bases. Germline trimming cut 3 bases from V and 4 bases from J; bases unmatched to any gene: 5. This CDR3 region has 15 residues. From germline, CDR1 is SGHAT and CDR2 FQDESV (reference sequence).

J is TRBJ1-1 and V is TRBV5-1; D is possibly TRBD1 (5 bases). Trimming took 2 bases from V and 0 from J, leaving 11 bases between them. CDR1 and CDR2 (germline): SGHRS, YFSETQ. This CDR3 is 15 amino acids long. CDR3 coding DNA: TGCGCCAGCAGCTTCCAGGGCTCCGTGAACACTGAAGCTTTCTTT. This codes for CASSFQGSVNTEAFF.

This chain links TRBV5-4 with TRBJ2-1; weak D call: TRBD2 (6 bases). V gave up 1 base and J gave up 3 bases, with 8 bases separating them. Germline V gives CDR1 SGHNT, CDR2 YYREEE (reference sequence). The CDR3 runs 14 residues. The CDR3 bases are TGTGCCAGCAGCTTGTCTAGCGACTACAATGAGCAGTTCTTC. This codes for CASSLSSDYNEQFF.

The chain couples TRBV28 to TRBJ2-7, with D perhaps TRBD2 (6 bases). V was pared by 6 bases and J by 3 bases, with 18 bases between. The germline V gene encodes CDR1 MDHEN and CDR2 SYDVKM. This CDR3 contains 15 residues. This chain's CDR3 is CASSLERAGLYEQYF. In DNA, the CDR3 is TGTGCCAGCAGCCTCGAGCGGGCCGGACTCTACGAGCAGTACTTC.

This chain joins TRBV27 and TRBJ2-1; D may be TRBD2 (5 bases). The germline V and J ends were trimmed by 6 bases and 0 bases, with 15 bases remaining between them. The germline CDR1 and CDR2 sequences are MNHEY and SMNVEV (reference sequence). CDR3 size: 16 residues. The CDR3 DNA reads TGTGCCAGCAGCAAGACCGGCGGGCCCTCCTACAATGAGCAGTTCTTC. Residues: CASSKTGGPSYNEQFF.

This chain links TRBV30 with TRBJ1-3; D perhaps matches TRBD1 (6 bases). The ends were cut back, 0 bases at V and 0 bases at J, with 15 bases in the middle. The CDR3 has 17 residues. The germline V gene encodes CDR1 GTSNPN and CDR2 SVGIG (reference sequence). For the CDR3, the DNA is TGTGCCTGGAGTGTTTACAGGGAATACCGCTCTGGAAACACCATATATTTT. Translation: CAWSVYREYRSGNTIYF.

This chain joins TRBV5-1 and TRBJ2-3; 15 bases align to TRBD2. CDR1 and CDR2 from the germline V gene are SGHRS and YFSETQ. Trimming at V came to 5 bases and at J to 3 bases, leaving 4 bases not matched to a gene. The CDR3 is made up of 16 amino acids. The CDR3 coding sequence is TGCGCCAGCAGACCGGGGACTAGCGGGAGGACAGATACGCAGTATTTT. Protein sequence: CASRPGTSGRTDTQYF.

The genes are TRBV10-3 and TRBJ1-4; 8 bases agree with TRBD1. The germline V gene encodes CDR1 ENHRY and CDR2 SYGVKD. The V gene end was trimmed by 6 bases and the J gene end by 6 bases; junction bases not matched to a gene: 6. This CDR3 is 14 amino acids long. DNA for the CDR3: TGTGCCATCAGACAAACAGGGGGTGATGAAAAACTGTTTTTT. Its protein product is CAIRQTGGDEKLFF.

The V call is TRBV19, the J call TRBJ1-1; no clear D. V lost 2 bases to trimming and J lost 9 bases, with 10 bases between them. In germline, CDR1 is LNHDA, CDR2 SQIVND (reference sequence). The CDR3 length is 12 residues. The CDR3 spells CASSIRESQAFF. The CDR3 DNA follows: TGTGCCAGTAGTATAAGAGAATCCCAAGCTTTCTTT. Filled out from reference TRBV19 and TRBJ1-1, the complete variable domain reads DGGITQSPKYLFRKEGQNVTLSCEQNLNHDAMYWYRQDPGQGLRLIYYSQIVNDFQKGDIAEGYSVSREKKESFPLTVTSAQKNPTAFYLCASSIRESQAFFGQGTRLTVV.

The chain recombines TRBV20-1 with TRBJ2-5; D ambiguous. Germline V lookup: CDR1 DFQATT, CDR2 SNEGSKA (reference sequence). This CDR3 has 13 residues. V lost 3 bases to trimming and J lost 1 base, with 9 bases between them. CDR3 DNA: TGCAGTGCTAGTATGGAGTCCCAAGAGACCCAGTACTTC. Residues: CSASMESQETQYF.

The chain joins TRBV3-1 (or the pseudogene TRBV3-2) to TRBJ2-3; D not certain. This CDR3 spans 13 amino acids. Per germline, CDR1 LGHDT and CDR2 YNNKEL (reference sequence). Trimming removed 4 bases at V and 2 bases at J, with 7 bases between. The CDR3 loop is CASSPRYTDTQYF. CDR3 DNA: TGTGCCAGCAGCCCCCGGTACACAGATACGCAGTATTTT.